Shown below are 28 T cell receptor beta chains from a single sample sequenced in a study of regulatory T cells in long-lasting Graves disease. As to time point: newly diagnosed GD, antithyroid drugs for less than 3 months. PBMC-derived RNA was used for the TCR library. Arm-PCR of CDR3 regions with iRepertoire HTBI primers generated TCR beta libraries. From the multiplex PCR reads, TCRdb called clonotypes with MiXCR, one entry per CDR3 protein. Of approximately 400,000 distinct CDR3 sequences listed, 15% to 19% were seen once; the top ten hold 20% to 25%. The source material was peripheral blood mononuclear cells (PBMCs), sampled at new diagnosis, from a patient treated with antithyroid drugs. The receptors come from a female donor with Graves disease.

This clonotype has a handful of counts. The chain joins TRBV18 to TRBJ2-4; maybe TRBD1 (6 bases). The CDR3 is 16 residues long. Germline V gene data show CDR1 as KGHSH and CDR2 as LQKENI. V was clipped by 5 bases and J by 0 bases, with 14 bases between them. CDR3 sequence reads: CASSSDSLLAKNIQYF. In DNA form, the CDR3 reads TGTGCCAGCTCATCGGACAGCCTTCTAGCCAAAAACATTCAGTACTTC.

This clonotype was seen many times. The chain carries TRBV12-3 or TRBV12-4 and TRBJ2-3; D unclear. Trimming took off 5 bases at V and 5 bases at J, with 17 bases between the two ends. CDR3 length: 15 amino acids. The chain's CDR3 is CASSPGQKRKDTQYF. The CDR3, as DNA: TGTGCCAGCAGTCCGGGCCAAAAGAGGAAAGATACGCAGTATTTT.

Of note for this clonotype: This may come from a read error, since a much larger clone is one base off. V gene TRBV3-1 combines with J gene TRBJ2-5; 10 bases map to TRBD2. The CDR3 runs 17 residues. Germline V gene lookup returns CDR1 LGHDT and CDR2 YNNKEL (reference sequence). CDR3 coding DNA: TGTACCAGCAGCCAAGATATACTAGCGGGGCTCCAAGAGACCCAGTACTTC. Its translation is CTSSQDILAGLQETQYF.

The chain is built from TRBV5-1 and TRBJ2-2, with 11 bases fitting TRBD2. The CDR3 length is 18 residues. Losses at the gene ends were 0 bases for V and 6 bases for J; bases not matched to a gene: 10. Per the germline V gene, CDR1 is SGHRS and CDR2 is YFSETQ. CDR3 protein: CASSLELSSGGRPGELFF. The CDR3 DNA reads TGCGCCAGCAGCTTGGAGCTGTCTAGCGGGGGGCGGCCCGGGGAGCTGTTTTTT. Combining the CDR3 with reference TRBV5-1 and TRBJ2-2 gives the whole variable domain KAGVTQTPRYLIKTRGQQVTLSCSPISGHRSVSWYQQTPGQGLQFLFEYFSETQRNKGNFPGRFSGRQFSNSRSEMNVSTLELGDSALYLCASSLELSSGGRPGELFFGEGSRLTVL.

The sample holds many counts of this clonotype. This rearrangement joins TRBV20-1 to TRBJ2-1; no reliable D call. This CDR3 contains 15 residues. Germline V gene data show CDR1 as DFQATT and CDR2 as SNEGSKA (reference sequence). V was trimmed by 3 bases and J by 5 bases, leaving 17 bases between them. CDR3 sequence reads: CSASSGLDGNNEQFF. CDR3 bases: TGCAGTGCTAGTTCCGGGTTGGACGGAAACAATGAGCAGTTCTTC.

The chain recombines TRBV28 with TRBJ1-2; 8 bases are shared with TRBD1. The germline V gene has CDR1 MDHEN and CDR2 SYDVKM. This CDR3 region has 13 residues. The V gene end was trimmed by 9 bases and the J gene end by 8 bases; junction bases not matched to a gene: 11. This CDR3 is CASQGTGFWGYTF. DNA of the CDR3: TGTGCCAGTCAAGGGACAGGTTTTTGGGGCTACACCTTC.

This clonotype showed up just a few times. The chain employs TRBV5-4 and TRBJ1-2; no clear D gene. Deletions cut 2 bases from V and 0 bases from J, with 14 bases between. This CDR3 spans 16 amino acids. CDR1 is SGHNT and CDR2 is YYREEE in the germline V gene (reference sequence). The CDR3 bases are TGTGCCAGCAGCTTAAACCTGCCCCTAACTAACTATGGCTACACCTTC. Translated, it gives CASSLNLPLTNYGYTF.

This clonotype showed up just a few times. The chain is built from TRBV19 and TRBJ2-1; D is uncertain. V lost 11 bases and J lost 0, with 14 bases in between. The CDR3 is 14 residues long. CDR1 is LNHDA, CDR2 SQIVND, per germline (reference sequence). The CDR3 spells CACTPSDSYNEQFF. As DNA, the CDR3 is TGTGCCTGTACCCCGTCGGACTCCTACAATGAGCAGTTCTTC.

This clonotype showed up many times. CDR3 loop: CASSTNTDTQYF. The DNA for the CDR3 is TGTGCCAGCAGTACCAATACAGATACGCAGTATTTT. This chain joins TRBV27 and TRBJ2-3; no definite D call. The CDR3 length is 12 residues. Trimming pared 5 bases from V and 3 bases from J, leaving 6 bases between. Germline values: CDR1 MNHEY, CDR2 SMNVEV (reference sequence).

This clonotype was recorded at least ten times. This chain uses TRBV19 with TRBJ2-2; D tentatively reads TRBD1 or TRBD2 (5 bases each). Germline V gene lookup returns CDR1 LNHDA and CDR2 SQIVND (reference sequence). This CDR3 is built from 15 residues. V lost 3 bases, J lost 1 base, and 9 bases lay in between. The CDR3 here is CASSMGPVNTGELFF. As DNA, the CDR3 is TGTGCCAGTAGTATGGGACCGGTGAACACCGGGGAGCTGTTTTTT.

In this sample, this clonotype turned up many times. The rearrangement links TRBV6-1 to TRBJ1-1, with 8 bases fitting TRBD1. CDR3 length: 13 residues. Unmatched junction bases numbered 7, after V lost 10 bases and J lost 3 bases. The germline CDR1 and CDR2 sequences are MNHNS and SASEGT. The DNA of the CDR3 is TGTGCCACCAGGAAACAGGGGGACACTGAAGCTTTCTTT. Amino acid sequence: CATRKQGDTEAFF.

This clonotype was seen ten or more times. This chain connects TRBV27 to TRBJ2-3; D may be TRBD2 (6 bases). The CDR3 runs to 14 residues. Germline V gene data show CDR1 as MNHEY and CDR2 as SMNVEV (reference sequence). The V and J ends lost 8 bases and 0 bases respectively, with 12 bases between them. The CDR3 here is CASATGGSTDTQYF. CDR3 nucleotide sequence: TGTGCCAGCGCGACCGGAGGGAGCACAGATACGCAGTATTTT.

This clonotype was found many times. This chain links TRBV11-2 with TRBJ2-1, with a possible D match to TRBD1 (5 bases). V dropped 0 bases and J dropped 9 bases, with 6 bases sitting between them. CDR1 is SGHAT and CDR2 is FQNNGV in the germline V gene. The CDR3 length is 12 residues. Written as DNA, the CDR3 is TGTGCCAGCAGCTTAGATAGGGGTGAGCAGTTCTTC. Its translation: CASSLDRGEQFF.

This clonotype occurred many times. CDR3 sequence reads: CASSTNRGRGYGYTF. The CDR3 bases are TGTGCCAGCAGCACCAACAGGGGGCGCGGCTATGGCTACACCTTC. This chain uses TRBV11-2 with TRBJ1-2; 9 bases match TRBD1. V lost 5 bases, J lost 4 bases, and 8 bases stayed unmatched. The germline CDR1 and CDR2 sequences are SGHAT and FQNNGV. This CDR3 spans 15 amino acids. Full variable domain (outside the CDR3, taken from reference TRBV11-2 and TRBJ1-2): EAGVAQSPRYKIIEKRQSVAFWCNPISGHATLYWYQQILGQGPKLLIQFQNNGVVDDSQLPKDRFSAERLKGVDSTLKIQPAKLEDSAVYLCASSTNRGRGYGYTFGSGTRLTVV.

This clonotype was counted at least ten times. The V and J genes are TRBV2 and TRBJ2-7, with 7 bases matching TRBD1. The CDR3 contains 13 residues. In germline, CDR1 is SNHLY, CDR2 FYNNEI. The trim removed 8 bases at V and 1 base at J, leaving 5 bases unmatched. The CDR3 loop reads CASLGGVSYEQYF. The CDR3 nucleotides read TGTGCCAGCCTAGGGGGCGTTTCCTACGAGCAGTACTTC.

This clonotype was observed at least ten times. In DNA form, the CDR3 reads TGTGCCAGCAGCGACTCCGGAGGGGGAAACATTCAGTACTTC. Its protein product is CASSDSGGGNIQYF. The chain is built from TRBV7-2 and TRBJ2-4; D possibly uses TRBD1 or TRBD2 (6 bases each). The CDR3 sequence is 14 residues long. Trimming left V 5 bases short and J 6 bases short, with 14 bases between. From germline, CDR1 is SGHTA and CDR2 FQGNSA.

Ten or more counts support this clonotype. The chain's CDR3 is CASSQQQGNEQFF. The CDR3 coding sequence is TGTGCCAGCAGTCAGCAACAGGGCAATGAGCAGTTCTTC. The genes are TRBV12-3 or TRBV12-4 and TRBJ2-1; the D gene is possibly TRBD1 (6 bases). CDR3 length: 13 residues. The germline V and J ends were trimmed by 5 bases and 6 bases, with 11 bases remaining between them.

The rearrangement uses TRBV28 and TRBJ1-2; D is ambiguous. Trimming pared 5 bases from V and 0 bases from J, leaving 10 bases between. Germline CDR1 and CDR2: MDHEN and SYDVKM. The CDR3 is 14 residues long. The CDR3 loop reads CASSGRTANYGYTF. The CDR3 coding sequence is TGTGCCAGCAGTGGACGTACAGCTAACTATGGCTACACCTTC.

This clonotype showed up many times. CDR3 sequence: CASRGDGPYNEQFF. The CDR3, as DNA: TGTGCCAGTCGGGGGGACGGTCCCTACAATGAGCAGTTCTTC. The chain carries TRBV6-2 or TRBV6-3 and TRBJ2-1; 7 bases match TRBD2. The CDR3 is made up of 14 amino acids. With 9 bases clipped from V and 2 bases from J, the junction kept 7 bases outside the gene matches. CDR1 is MNHEY, CDR2 SVGEGT, per germline.

This clonotype was found many times. V and J are TRBV3-1 and TRBJ2-1; tentatively, D is TRBD2 (7 bases). This CDR3 comprises 14 residues. V shed 3 bases and J shed 7 bases, with 13 bases lying between them. Germline CDR1 and CDR2: LGHDT and YNNKEL (reference sequence). The CDR3 region has the DNA TGTGCCAGCAGCCACGGGGGGCTGGGGAATGAGCAGTTCTTC. This codes for CASSHGGLGNEQFF.

Ten or more counts support this clonotype. The V and J genes are TRBV15 and TRBJ2-1; 8 bases match TRBD1. J was trimmed by 4 bases and V by 4 bases; bases with no gene match: 6. The length of the CDR3 is 15 residues. Germline V CDR1 and CDR2: LNHNV, YYDKDF (reference sequence). The CDR3 DNA reads TGTGCCACCAGCACTGGGACAGGTGATTACAATGAGCAGTTCTTC. Its protein product is CATSTGTGDYNEQFF.

V gene TRBV18 combines with J gene TRBJ2-7; D not resolved. CDR1 KGHSH and CDR2 LQKENI come from the germline V gene. CDR3 length: 14 residues. Trimming shortened V by 4 bases and J by 3 bases, and 13 bases separated the two germline ends. The CDR3 sequence is CASSLRAQVYEQYF. CDR3 nucleotide sequence: TGTGCCAGCTCACTCCGGGCCCAGGTCTACGAGCAGTACTTC. Complete variable domain (other parts from reference TRBV18 and TRBJ2-7): NAGVMQNPRHLVRRRGQEARLRCSPMKGHSHVYWYRQLPEEGLKFMVYLQKENIIDESGMPKERFSAEFPKEGPSILRIQQVVRGDSAAYFCASSLRAQVYEQYFGPGTRLTVT.

The chain employs TRBV5-1 and TRBJ2-1; weak D call: TRBD1 (6 bases). The ends were cut back, 5 bases at V and 8 bases at J, with 17 bases in the middle. Germline CDR1 is SGHRS and CDR2 is YFSETQ. The length of the CDR3 is 14 residues. Here the CDR3 reads CASSLTSGVYEQFF. In DNA, the CDR3 is TGCGCCAGCAGTCTTACTTCAGGGGTATATGAGCAGTTCTTC.

This clonotype was recorded many times. This chain connects TRBV12-3 or TRBV12-4 to TRBJ1-2; D remains unclear. Trimming stripped 6 bases from V and 7 bases from J, with 18 bases between. CDR3 length: 14 residues. In DNA, the CDR3 is TGTGCCAGCAGCCCCCTCGCGAGTGGTGGTGGCTACACCTTC. It yields the protein CASSPLASGGGYTF.

The CDR3 nucleotides read TGTGCCAGCAGGGGGACTAGCGGGAGTTCCCTCACAGATACGCAGTATTTT. As protein: CASRGTSGSSLTDTQYF. This sequence joins TRBV2 and TRBJ2-3; 14 nucleotides agree with TRBD2. J was trimmed by 2 bases and V by 6 bases; bases with no gene match: 7. Germline CDR1 and CDR2: SNHLY and FYNNEI. The CDR3 runs 17 residues. Drawing the rest from reference TRBV2 and TRBJ2-3, the complete variable domain is EPEVTQTPSHQVTQMGQEVILRCVPISNHLYFYWYRQILGQKVEFLVSFYNNEISEKSEIFDDQFSVERPDGSNFTLKIRSTKLEDSAMYFCASRGTSGSSLTDTQYFGPGTRLTVL.

This clonotype was seen at least ten times. This chain connects TRBV9 to TRBJ2-2; D perhaps matches TRBD2 (6 bases). V was trimmed by 4 bases and J by 5 bases, leaving 15 bases between them. The CDR3 sequence is 15 residues long. Germline CDR1 SGDLS, CDR2 YYNGEE. CDR3 DNA sequence: TGTGCCAGCAGCCAGACTAGAACAACGACCGGGGAGCTGTTTTTT. It codes for CASSQTRTTTGELFF.

Ten or more counts support this clonotype. The rearrangement links TRBV20-1 to TRBJ1-5; D not resolved. This CDR3 spans 16 amino acids. Trimming pared 0 bases from V and 1 base from J, leaving 13 bases between. Germline-derived CDR1 and CDR2 are DFQATT and SNEGSKA (reference sequence). The CDR3 is CSARDKQRVSNQPQHF. In DNA, the CDR3 is TGCAGTGCTAGAGATAAACAGCGGGTAAGCAATCAGCCCCAGCATTTT.

This clonotype was picked up many times. V gene TRBV20-1 combines with J gene TRBJ1-5; D call uncertain. CDR1 DFQATT and CDR2 SNEGSKA come from the germline V gene (reference sequence). CDR3 length: 13 residues. The ends were cut back, 5 bases at V and 7 bases at J, with 15 bases in the middle. The CDR3 protein is CSAGGSTGQPQHF. The CDR3 DNA reads as TGCAGTGCTGGCGGCTCCACGGGGCAGCCCCAGCATTTT.